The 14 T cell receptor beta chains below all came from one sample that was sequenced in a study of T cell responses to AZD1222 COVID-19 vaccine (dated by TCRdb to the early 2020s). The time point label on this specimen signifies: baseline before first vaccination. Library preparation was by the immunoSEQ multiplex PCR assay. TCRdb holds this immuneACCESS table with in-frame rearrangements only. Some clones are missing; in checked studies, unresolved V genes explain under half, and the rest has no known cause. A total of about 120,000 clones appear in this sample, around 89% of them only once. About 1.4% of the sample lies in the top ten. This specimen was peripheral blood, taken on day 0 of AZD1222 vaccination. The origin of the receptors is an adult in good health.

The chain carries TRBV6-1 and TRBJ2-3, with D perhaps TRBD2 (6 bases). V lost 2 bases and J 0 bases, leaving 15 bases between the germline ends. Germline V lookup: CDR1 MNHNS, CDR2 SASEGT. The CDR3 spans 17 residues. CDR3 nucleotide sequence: TGTGCCAGCAGTGAAATCGAAACTAGCTGGAGCACAGATACGCAGTATTTT. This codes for CASSEIETSWSTDTQYF.

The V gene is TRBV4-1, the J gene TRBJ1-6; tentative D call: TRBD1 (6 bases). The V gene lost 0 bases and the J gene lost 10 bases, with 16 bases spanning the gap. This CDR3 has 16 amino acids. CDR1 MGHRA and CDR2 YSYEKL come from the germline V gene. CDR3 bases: TGCGCCAGCAGCCAAGAGGGGGCAGGGGTTTGGTCACCCCTCCACTTT. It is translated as CASSQEGAGVWSPLHF.

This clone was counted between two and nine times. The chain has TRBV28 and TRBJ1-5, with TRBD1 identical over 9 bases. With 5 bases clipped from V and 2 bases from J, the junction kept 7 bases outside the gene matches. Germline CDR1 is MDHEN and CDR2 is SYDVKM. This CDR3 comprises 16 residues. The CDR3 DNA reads TGTGCCAGCAGTACCACACGACAGGGGGGCAATCAGCCCCAGCATTTT. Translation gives CASSTTRQGGNQPQHF.

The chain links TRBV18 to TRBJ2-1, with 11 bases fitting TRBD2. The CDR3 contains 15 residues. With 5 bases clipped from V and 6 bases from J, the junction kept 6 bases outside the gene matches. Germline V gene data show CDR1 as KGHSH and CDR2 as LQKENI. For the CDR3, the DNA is TGTGCCAGCTCAGCTAGCGGGAGGAAGTTCAATGAGCAGTTCTTC. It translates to CASSASGRKFNEQFF.

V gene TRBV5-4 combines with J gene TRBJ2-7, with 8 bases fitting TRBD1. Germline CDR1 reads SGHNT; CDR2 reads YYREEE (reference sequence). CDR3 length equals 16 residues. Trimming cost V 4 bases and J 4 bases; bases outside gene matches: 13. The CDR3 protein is CASSPYHRGKGYEQYF. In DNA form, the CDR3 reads TGTGCCAGCAGCCCCTACCACAGGGGGAAAGGATACGAGCAGTACTTC. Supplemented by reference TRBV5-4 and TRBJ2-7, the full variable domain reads ETGVTQSPTHLIKTRGQQVTLRCSSQSGHNTVSWYQQALGQGPQFIFQYYREEENGRGNFPPRFSGLQFPNYSSELNVNALELDDSALYLCASSPYHRGKGYEQYFGPGTRLTVT.

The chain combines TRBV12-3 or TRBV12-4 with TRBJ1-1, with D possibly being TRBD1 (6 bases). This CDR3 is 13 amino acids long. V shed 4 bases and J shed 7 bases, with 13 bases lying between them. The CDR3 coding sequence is TGTGCCAGCAGTTATAACAGGGCTATTGAAGCTTTCTTT. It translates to CASSYNRAIEAFF.

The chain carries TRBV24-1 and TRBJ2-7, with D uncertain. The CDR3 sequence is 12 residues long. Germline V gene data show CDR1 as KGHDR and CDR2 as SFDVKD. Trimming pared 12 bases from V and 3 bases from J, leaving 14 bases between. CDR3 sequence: CAPPVRHYEQYF. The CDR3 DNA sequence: TGTGCCCCCCCGGTAAGGCACTACGAGCAGTACTTC.

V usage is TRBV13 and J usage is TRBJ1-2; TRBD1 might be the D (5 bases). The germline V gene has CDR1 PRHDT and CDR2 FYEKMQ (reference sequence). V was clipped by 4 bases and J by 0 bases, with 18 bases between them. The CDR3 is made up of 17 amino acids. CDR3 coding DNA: TGTGCCAGCAGCTCAACGACAGAGGCGCCCGCTAACTATGGCTACACCTTC. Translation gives CASSSTTEAPANYGYTF.

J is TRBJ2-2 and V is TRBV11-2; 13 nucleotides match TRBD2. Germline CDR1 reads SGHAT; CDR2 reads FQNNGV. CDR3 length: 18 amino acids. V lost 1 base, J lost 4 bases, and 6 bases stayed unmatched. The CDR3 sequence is CASSLGTSGRVRTGELFF. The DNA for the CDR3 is TGTGCCAGCAGCTTAGGGACTAGCGGGAGAGTACGCACCGGGGAGCTGTTTTTT.

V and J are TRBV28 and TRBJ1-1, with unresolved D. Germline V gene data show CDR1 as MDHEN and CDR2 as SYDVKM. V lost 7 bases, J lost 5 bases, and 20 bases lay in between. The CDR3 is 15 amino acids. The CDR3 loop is CASNPRAPLGTEAFF. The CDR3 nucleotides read TGTGCCAGCAACCCCCGGGCACCCCTAGGGACTGAAGCTTTCTTT.

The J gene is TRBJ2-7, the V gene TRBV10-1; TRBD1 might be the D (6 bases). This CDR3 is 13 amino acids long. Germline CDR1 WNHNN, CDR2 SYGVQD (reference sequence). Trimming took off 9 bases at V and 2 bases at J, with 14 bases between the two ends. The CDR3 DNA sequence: TGCGCCAGAAGATACGGACAGACCTACGAGCAGTACTTC. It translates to CARRYGQTYEQYF.

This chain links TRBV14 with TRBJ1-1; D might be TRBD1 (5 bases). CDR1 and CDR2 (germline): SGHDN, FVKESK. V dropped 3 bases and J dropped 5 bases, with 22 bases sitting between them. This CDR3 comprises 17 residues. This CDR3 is CASSHAPGRGNGTEAFF. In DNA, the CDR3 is TGTGCCAGCAGCCATGCTCCGGGACGGGGAAATGGGACTGAAGCTTTCTTT. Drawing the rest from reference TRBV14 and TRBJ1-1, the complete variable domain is EAGVTQFPSHSVIEKGQTVTLRCDPISGHDNLYWYRRVMGKEIKFLLHFVKESKQDESGMPNNRFLAERTGGTYSTLKVQPAELEDSGVYFCASSHAPGRGNGTEAFFGQGTRLTVV.

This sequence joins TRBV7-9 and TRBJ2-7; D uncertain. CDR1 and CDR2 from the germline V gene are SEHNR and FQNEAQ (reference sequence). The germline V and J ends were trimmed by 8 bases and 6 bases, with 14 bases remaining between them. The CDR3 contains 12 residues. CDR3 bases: TGTGCCAGCTATTCTTATTTGACCGAGCAGTACTTC. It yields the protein CASYSYLTEQYF.

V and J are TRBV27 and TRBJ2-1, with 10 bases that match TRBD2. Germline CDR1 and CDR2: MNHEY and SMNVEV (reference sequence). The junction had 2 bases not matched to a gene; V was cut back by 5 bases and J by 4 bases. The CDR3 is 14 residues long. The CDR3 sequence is CASSLLAGYNEQFF. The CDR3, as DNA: TGTGCCAGCAGTCTACTAGCGGGGTACAATGAGCAGTTCTTC.